The present TCR beta chain was sequenced within a study of radiotherapy plus CTLA-4 blockade in lung cancer. Study-wide context: Patients showed objective responses in about 20% of cases, and disease control was achieved by about 30%. Study-wide results and caveats: Reportedly, early blood T cell clone dynamics best predicted response, with interferon-beta. Radiotherapy plus ipilimumab was followed by expansion in blood of tumor-derived TCR clones.

Focal radiation and CTLA-4 blockade (ipilimumab) were tested in chemo-refractory metastatic non-small-cell lung cancer patients. The sample holds a few counts of this clone. Its antigen remains unidentified. Produced via immunoSEQ multiplex PCR; TCRdb's table is partial and in-frame only. The table has under 35,000 clones, roughly three quarters seen once. With V trimmed by 6 bases and J by 0 bases, 8 bases remained unmatched. Germline CDR1 is ENHRY and CDR2 is SYGVKD. CDR3 size: 15 residues. Sequencing used peripheral blood, obtained from a patient treated with radiotherapy plus ipilimumab. This receptor was obtained from a human donor with non-small cell lung cancer whose response to radiotherapy plus ipilimumab could not be evaluated. The chain has TRBV10-3 and TRBJ2-7; 7 bases line up with TRBD1. As DNA, the CDR3 is TGTGCCATCAGACCGGGACAGACTAACTCCTACGAGCAGTACTTC. Amino acid sequence: CAIRPGQTNSYEQYF.